One TCR beta chain is described in this entry. The data belong to a study of cytomegalovirus exposure and HLA in healthy donors. Germline-derived CDR1 and CDR2 are SGHAT and FQNNGV. Trimming removed 6 bases from V and 7 bases from J; junction bases left unmatched: 8. CDR3 size: 14 residues. PCR employed 60 Vbeta and 13 Jbeta primers. Measured with immunoSEQ multiplex PCR; TCRdb has only the in-frame clones, and not every one. The sample lists around 140,000 clones; 72% were seen once. The rearrangement joins TRBV11-2 to TRBJ1-4; 7 bases map to TRBD1. Sequencing was performed on PBMCs. This clonotype was obtained from a man between 45 and 60 years old in good health and CMV-seropositive. In DNA form, the CDR3 reads TGTGCCAGCAGTCGACAGAGGGGGCGTGAAAAACTGTTTTTT. The encoded protein is CASSRQRGREKLFF.